The 9 T cell receptor beta chains reported below all come from one sample, sequenced in a study of CD8 T cells in Susac syndrome. The RNA, roughly 0.5 to 1 ug, was put through reverse transcription using random hexamers. TCRdb independently ran MiXCR on the immunoSEQ multiplex PCR reads; one entry per CDR3 protein. The table includes about 140,000 distinct CDR3 sequences, approximately 94% detected once. The source material was CD4+ T cells from PBMCs. Source of these receptors: a human donor in good health.

The chain carries TRBV18 and TRBJ2-5, with 10 bases matching TRBD2. The CDR3 is 15 amino acids. The trim removed 3 bases at V and 5 bases at J, leaving 6 bases unmatched. Germline-derived CDR1 and CDR2 are KGHSH and LQKENI. In DNA form, the CDR3 reads TGTGCCAGCTCACCGATAAGCGGGAGGGCCGAGACCCAGTACTTC. Protein sequence: CASSPISGRAETQYF.

The chain couples TRBV11-2 to TRBJ2-5, with D unresolved. CDR3 length equals 12 residues. Germline V gives CDR1 SGHAT, CDR2 FQNNGV. V shed 5 bases and J shed 7 bases, with 11 bases lying between them. This CDR3 is CASSPGGPTQYF. The CDR3, as DNA: TGTGCCAGCAGCCCGGGTGGTCCGACCCAGTACTTC.

This clonotype has a single count. CDR3 sequence (DNA): TGTGCCAGCAGTTTCTCAGGGCCCTCGGCCCCAAAACTGTTTTTT. Protein: CASSFSGPSAPKLFF. This chain connects TRBV27 to TRBJ1-4; D may be TRBD1 (5 bases). This CDR3 is 15 amino acids long. In germline, CDR1 is MNHEY, CDR2 SMNVEV (reference sequence). V was trimmed by 3 bases and J by 10 bases, leaving 18 bases between them.

The J gene is TRBJ1-5, the V gene TRBV12-3 or TRBV12-4, with D unclear. The CDR3 has 13 residues. With 6 bases removed from V and 7 bases from J, the gap between germline ends came to 13 bases. This CDR3 reads CASRGRARQPQHF. The CDR3 DNA sequence: TGTGCCAGCAGGGGAAGGGCACGACAGCCCCAGCATTTT.

The chain uses TRBV29-1 and TRBJ2-3, with 8 bases that match TRBD2. The J segment lost 10 bases and the V segment lost 5 bases, leaving 17 bases of the junction unmatched. CDR3 length equals 15 residues. CDR1 is SQVTM, CDR2 ANQGSEA, per germline. The CDR3 nucleotides read TGCAGCGTTAGAACGGCGGGAGGCCCGCACAATGCGCAGTATTTT. Protein sequence: CSVRTAGGPHNAQYF.

The chain links TRBV27 to TRBJ1-1; 8 nucleotides line up with TRBD1. Germline trimming cut 6 bases from V and 4 bases from J; bases unmatched to any gene: 4. CDR1 is MNHEY, CDR2 SMNVEV, per germline (reference sequence). CDR3 length: 13 residues. CDR3 loop: CASSNRGGTEAFF. In nucleotides, the CDR3 is TGTGCCAGCAGCAACAGGGGGGGCACTGAAGCTTTCTTT.

This chain links TRBV2 with TRBJ2-2, with D hard to call. Germline V lookup: CDR1 SNHLY, CDR2 FYNNEI. The CDR3 totals 14 residues. V was pared by 4 bases and J by 2 bases, with 8 bases between. CDR3 nucleotide sequence: TGTGCCAGCAGTGTTCAGGTCAACACCGGGGAGCTGTTTTTT. Protein: CASSVQVNTGELFF.

The chain combines TRBV2 with TRBJ1-1; 7 bases are a match to TRBD1. V shed 7 bases and J 0 bases; nucleotides not matched to a gene: 2. The germline gives CDR1 SNHLY, CDR2 FYNNEI. The CDR3 sequence is 13 residues long. CDR3 DNA: TGTGCCAGCACCCAGGGGGTGAACACTGAAGCTTTCTTT. This sequence encodes CASTQGVNTEAFF.

V and J are TRBV7-3 and TRBJ2-2; D is unresolved. This CDR3 spans 13 amino acids. Germline V gene data show CDR1 as SGHTA and CDR2 as FQGTGA. Trimming took 1 base from V and 4 from J, leaving 4 bases between them. CDR3 in DNA: TGTGCCAGCAGCTTAAGCCCCACCGGGGAGCTGTTTTTT. Translating it yields CASSLSPTGELFF. The variable domain in full, completed from reference TRBV7-3 and TRBJ2-2, reads GAGVSQTPSNKVTEKGKYVELRCDPISGHTALYWYRQSLGQGPEFLIYFQGTGAADDSGLPNDRFFAVRPEGSVSTLKIQRTERGDSAVYLCASSLSPTGELFFGEGSRLTVL.